This T cell receptor beta chain originates from a study of PD-L1 blockade in urothelial cancer. Time point noted: pretreatment peripheral blood. V dropped 4 bases and J dropped 0 bases, with 6 bases sitting between them. Germline V lookup: CDR1 SGHNT, CDR2 YENEEA. The CDR3 spans 13 residues. Profiled with immunoSEQ multiplex PCR; TCRdb holds only in-frame clones, not every one. The sample holds around 50,000 clones, roughly four fifths seen once. The TCR was taken from a middle-aged man with urothelial cancer. The gene calls are TRBV11-3 and TRBJ1-1; D is uncertain. The starting material was PBMCs, obtained around atezolizumab (anti-PD-L1) treatment. CDR3 protein: CASSYSMNTEAFF. Here the CDR3 DNA reads TGTGCCAGCAGCTACAGCATGAACACTGAAGCTTTCTTT. The full variable domain, its missing parts supplied by reference TRBV11-3 and TRBJ1-1, is EAGVVQSPRYKIIEKKQPVAFWCNPISGHNTLYWYLQNLGQGPELLIRYENEEAVDDSQLPKDRFSAERLKGVDSTLKIQPAELGDSAVYLCASSYSMNTEAFFGQGTRLTVV.